These 23 T cell receptor beta chains originate from one sample sequenced in a study of T cell responses to AZD1222 COVID-19 vaccine. TCRdb's table, derived via immunoSEQ multiplex PCR, lists solely in-frame clones and lacks some. The sample consists of 150,000 to 200,000 clones, roughly 90% of them appearing once. Sequences were derived from peripheral blood, sampled on day 0 of AZD1222 vaccination. Receptors originate from an adult in good health.

This chain's CDR3 is CASSYSRDGRAYEQYF. The CDR3 coding sequence is TGTGCCAGCAGTTACTCTCGGGACGGCCGTGCCTACGAGCAGTACTTC. The chain combines TRBV6-2 or TRBV6-3 with TRBJ2-7; D possibly matches TRBD1 or TRBD2 (5 bases each). The ends were cut back, 0 bases at V and 2 bases at J, with 14 bases in the middle. This CDR3 is built from 16 residues. Germline CDR1 reads MNHEY; CDR2 reads SVGEGT.

V and J are TRBV10-3 and TRBJ1-2; unclear D gene. Between the trimmed V and J ends, which lost 6 bases and 2 bases, there was a span of 13 bases. The CDR3 sequence is 14 residues long. The germline V gene encodes CDR1 ENHRY and CDR2 SYGVKD. For the CDR3, the DNA is TGTGCCATCAGAGACACACAGTTAAACTATGGCTACACCTTC. Its translation is CAIRDTQLNYGYTF.

The chain is built from TRBV7-3 and TRBJ1-1; tentative D call: TRBD1 (5 bases). The CDR3 loop spans 15 amino acids. Germline V CDR1 and CDR2: SGHTA, FQGTGA. The V end was cut by 0 bases, the J end by 6 bases, with 14 bases between. The CDR3 DNA sequence: TGTGCCAGCAGCTTAACGTTTGCAGGGAGGGCTGAAGCTTTCTTT. It codes for CASSLTFAGRAEAFF.

This clone was observed a single time. The chain joins TRBV6-5 to TRBJ1-2; D might be TRBD1 (5 bases). Trimming pared 8 bases from V and 0 bases from J, leaving 10 bases between. The germline gives CDR1 MNHEY, CDR2 SVGAGI. The CDR3 sequence is 13 residues long. CDR3 coding DNA: TGTGCCAGCCTAGGGACCTCTAACTATGGCTACACCTTC. Its translation is CASLGTSNYGYTF.

The chain recombines TRBV5-1 with TRBJ2-5; 8 nucleotides agree with TRBD2. CDR3 size: 14 residues. V shed 2 bases and J 3 bases; nucleotides not matched to a gene: 3. Germline CDR1 SGHRS, CDR2 YFSETQ. CDR3 sequence reads: CASSLRGGEETQYF. In DNA form, the CDR3 reads TGCGCCAGCAGCTTACGGGGGGGAGAAGAGACCCAGTACTTC.

The rearrangement links TRBV19 to TRBJ1-1; 9 bases agree with TRBD1. J gave up 5 bases and V 4 bases, and 2 bases lay outside the gene matches. Germline V CDR1 and CDR2: LNHDA, SQIVND (reference sequence). The CDR3 contains 13 residues. The CDR3 loop is CASSNRGRTEAFF. CDR3 DNA: TGTGCCAGTAGTAACAGGGGGCGTACTGAAGCTTTCTTT.

The V gene is TRBV29-1, the J gene TRBJ1-3; D perhaps matches TRBD1 (6 bases). The germline gives CDR1 SQVTM, CDR2 ANQGSEA. The CDR3 extends over 14 amino acids. Trimming left V 3 bases short and J 2 bases short, with 11 bases between. The CDR3 sequence is CSVEGAGAGNTIYF. DNA for the CDR3: TGCAGCGTTGAGGGGGCAGGGGCTGGAAACACCATATATTTT. The full variable domain, in which reference TRBV29-1 and TRBJ1-3 provide the parts outside the CDR3, is SAVISQKPSRDICQRGTSLTIQCQVDSQVTMMFWYRQQPGQSLTLIATANQGSEATYESGFVIDKFPISRPNLTFSTLTVSNMSPEDSSIYLCSVEGAGAGNTIYFGEGSWLTVV.

In this sample, this clone turned up once. The chain couples TRBV27 to TRBJ2-1; TRBD2 aligns across 15 bases. Germline V gene data show CDR1 as MNHEY and CDR2 as SMNVEV (reference sequence). V dropped 5 bases and J dropped 9; count of bases not matched to a gene: 5. The CDR3 is 15 residues long. CDR3 nucleotide sequence: TGTGCCAGCAGTGGACTAGCGGGAGGGTCTCGTGAGCAGTTCTTC. Translating gives CASSGLAGGSREQFF.

This clone was found a few times. The chain has TRBV6-1 and TRBJ1-1; the D is unclear. Trimming cost V 4 bases and J 5 bases, with 23 bases left between them. The V gene's germline CDR1 is MNHNS and CDR2 SASEGT. The CDR3 consists of 17 residues. The DNA of the CDR3 is TGTGCCAGCAGTGGAATAAGCCTAGGACCAGCGGGTACTGAAGCTTTCTTT. Protein sequence: CASSGISLGPAGTEAFF.

This clone was recorded once. The chain carries TRBV2 and TRBJ1-1; D gene unclear. The CDR3 totals 14 residues. Germline V lookup: CDR1 SNHLY, CDR2 FYNNEI. Trimming cost V 6 bases and J 3 bases, with 14 bases left between them. The CDR3 DNA sequence: TGTGCCAGCAGAACCGACTTAAGATACACTGAAGCTTTCTTT. Translating it yields CASRTDLRYTEAFF.

The chain recombines TRBV24-1 with TRBJ2-3, with 11 bases aligning to TRBD2. CDR3 length: 16 amino acids. With 4 bases clipped from V and 6 bases from J, the junction kept 8 bases outside the gene matches. Germline CDR1 KGHDR, CDR2 SFDVKD. DNA of the CDR3: TGTGCCACCAGTGACCCTAGCGGGGGGCCCCGGGATACGCAGTATTTT. It encodes CATSDPSGGPRDTQYF.

This chain joins TRBV6-1 and TRBJ1-5, with D maybe TRBD1 (6 bases). The germline V gene has CDR1 MNHNS and CDR2 SASEGT. This CDR3 comprises 15 residues. Trimming cost V 1 base and J 1 base, with 8 bases left between them. For the CDR3, the DNA is TGTGCCAGCAGTGAAGTAGGGGGGAGCAATCAGCCCCAGCATTTT. As protein: CASSEVGGSNQPQHF.

This clone has only one observation. The J gene is TRBJ1-1, the V gene TRBV19; perhaps TRBD1 as D (5 bases). Trimming removed 9 bases from V and 3 bases from J, with 8 bases in between. The CDR3 has 11 residues. Germline values: CDR1 LNHDA, CDR2 SQIVND (reference sequence). The CDR3 sequence: CASRVYTEAFF. The DNA for the CDR3 is TGTGCCAGCAGGGTTTACACTGAAGCTTTCTTT. Together with reference TRBV19 and TRBJ1-1, the CDR3 gives the full variable domain: DGGITQSPKYLFRKEGQNVTLSCEQNLNHDAMYWYRQDPGQGLRLIYYSQIVNDFQKGDIAEGYSVSREKKESFPLTVTSAQKNPTAFYLCASRVYTEAFFGQGTRLTVV.

The V and J genes are TRBV6-5 and TRBJ1-1, with D tentatively TRBD1 (6 bases). Germline CDR1 reads MNHEY; CDR2 reads SVGAGI. Trimming left V 0 bases short and J 4 bases short, with 12 bases between. This CDR3 has 15 residues. The CDR3 nucleotides are TGTGCCAGCAGTTACTCTAGGGGGGTGGGCACTGAAGCTTTCTTT. This encodes CASSYSRGVGTEAFF.

The rearrangement links TRBV7-3 to TRBJ1-2, with 9 bases aligning to TRBD1. The CDR3 extends over 16 amino acids. Germline CDR1 reads SGHTA; CDR2 reads FQGTGA. V gave up 3 bases and J gave up 5 bases; unmatched junction bases: 10. CDR3 loop: CASSLRARDRAYGYTF. The CDR3 DNA is TGTGCCAGCAGCTTGAGAGCCCGGGACAGGGCTTATGGCTACACCTTC.

This chain uses TRBV9 with TRBJ2-1; TRBD2 might be the D (7 bases). This CDR3 has 17 residues. Germline CDR1 reads SGDLS; CDR2 reads YYNGEE. Trimming took 5 bases from V and 0 from J, leaving 18 bases between them. CDR3 region: CASSQTWGGSSYNEQFF. The CDR3 nucleotides are TGTGCCAGCAGTCAAACATGGGGGGGCAGCTCCTACAATGAGCAGTTCTTC.

This chain uses TRBV27 with TRBJ2-7; TRBD1 agrees at 7 bases. This CDR3 contains 14 residues. Germline lookup yields CDR1 MNHEY and CDR2 SMNVEV (reference sequence). V gave up 3 bases and J gave up 4 bases; unmatched junction bases: 6. The CDR3 DNA follows: TGTGCCAGCAGTTTCCTGGGACAGTCTTACGAGCAGTACTTC. Protein product: CASSFLGQSYEQYF.

The chain has TRBV10-3 and TRBJ2-7, with a weak D call TRBD2 (7 bases). Germline CDR1 and CDR2: ENHRY and SYGVKD. V lost 3 bases to trimming and J lost 5 bases, with 20 bases between them. The length of the CDR3 is 16 residues. This chain's CDR3 is CAISDSAAGARDEQYF. CDR3 coding DNA: TGTGCCATCAGTGACTCTGCCGCGGGGGCGAGGGACGAGCAGTACTTC.

The J gene is TRBJ2-7, the V gene TRBV7-2; D perhaps matches TRBD2 (6 bases). The CDR3 totals 13 residues. Germline V gene lookup returns CDR1 SGHTA and CDR2 FQGNSA. Trimming cost V 1 base and J 5 bases, with 9 bases left between them. The CDR3 here is CASSLVGGNEQYF. CDR3 sequence (DNA): TGTGCCAGCAGCTTAGTCGGGGGTAACGAGCAGTACTTC.

The rearrangement uses TRBV11-1 and TRBJ2-3; maybe TRBD1 (5 bases). The V gene lost 6 bases and the J gene lost 2 bases, with 18 bases spanning the gap. Germline CDR1 reads SGHAT; CDR2 reads FQDESV (reference sequence). The CDR3 has 16 residues. In DNA, the CDR3 is TGTGCCAGCAGGGCAACGATGGGGCATGTCACAGATACGCAGTATTTT. This sequence encodes CASRATMGHVTDTQYF.

The chain has TRBV5-1 and TRBJ2-1, with a weak D call TRBD2 (5 bases). The germline V and J ends were trimmed by 0 bases and 8 bases, with 9 bases remaining between them. CDR3 length: 13 residues. The germline gives CDR1 SGHRS, CDR2 YFSETQ. For the CDR3, the DNA is TGCGCCAGCAGCTTGGTTCCAGCGGATGAGCAGTTCTTC. It encodes CASSLVPADEQFF.

This clone was detected once. The chain combines TRBV18 with TRBJ2-1; perhaps TRBD2 as D (5 bases). Germline CDR1 reads KGHSH; CDR2 reads LQKENI. The CDR3 loop spans 17 amino acids. Trimming stripped 1 base from V and 0 bases from J, with 13 bases between. The CDR3 DNA follows: TGTGCCAGCTCACCACGGAGCGGAGGCGCCTCCTACAATGAGCAGTTCTTC. Translated: CASSPRSGGASYNEQFF.

The J gene is TRBJ1-1, the V gene TRBV6-2 or TRBV6-3, with D perhaps TRBD1 (5 bases). The CDR3 has 16 amino acids. Looked up from germline, CDR1 is MNHEY and CDR2 is SVGEGT. Between the trimmed V and J ends, which lost 0 bases and 0 bases, there was a span of 11 bases. Here the CDR3 DNA reads TGTGCCAGCAGTTACTCTGACAGAGCAATGAACACTGAAGCTTTCTTT. Its protein is CASSYSDRAMNTEAFF.